A selection of T cell receptor beta chains follows, all from one sample in a study of blood T cell repertoires in COVID-19. Profiled with immunoSEQ multiplex PCR; TCRdb holds only in-frame clones, not every one. The sample has 70,000 or so clones, 76% seen once; the top ten hold 14% to 15%. The sequenced sample was peripheral blood. These receptors came from a man between 60 and 75 years old with COVID-19, enrolled during active disease. The CDR3 runs from the conserved cysteine through the conserved F or W. A D gene is named only where the DNA matches it firmly. Expanded clones get a size class; other rows say once, few or many, or leave the size out.

clone_size: -
d_call: -
v_call: TRBV5-6
j_call: TRBJ1-2
cdr3_nt: TGTGCCAGCAGCTTGGGGGGCAGTAGCTATGGCTACACCTTC
cdr3_aa: CASSLGGSSYGYTF

clone_size: -
d_call: -
v_call: TRBV5-1
j_call: TRBJ2-7
cdr3_nt: TGCGCCAGCAGCGAGCCTGAGAGAAACGAGCAGTACTTC
cdr3_aa: CASSEPERNEQYF

clone_size: -
d_call: -
v_call: TRBV5-1
j_call: TRBJ2-5
cdr3_nt: TGCGCCAGCAGAAGGGACTGGGGCATGGAGACCCAGTACTTC
cdr3_aa: CASRRDWGMETQYF

clone_size: -
d_call: TRBD1
v_call: TRBV9
j_call: TRBJ2-3
cdr3_nt: TGTGCCAGCAGGGACAGGGCAGATACGCAGTATTTT
cdr3_aa: CASRDRADTQYF

clone_size: -
d_call: -
v_call: TRBV7-3
j_call: TRBJ2-3
cdr3_nt: TGTGCCAGCAGCTTAATGGGCCGAACTAGCACAGATACGCAGTATTTT
cdr3_aa: CASSLMGRTSTDTQYF

clone_size: -
d_call: -
v_call: TRBV5-4
j_call: TRBJ2-3
cdr3_nt: TGTGCCAGCAGCCGCGGGACCCTCACAGATACGCAGTATTTT
cdr3_aa: CASSRGTLTDTQYF

clone_size: -
d_call: TRBD2
v_call: TRBV29-1
j_call: TRBJ2-2
cdr3_nt: TGCAGCGTTCGCGGGAGCGGGAGGGAGCTGTTTTTT
cdr3_aa: CSVRGSGRELFF

clone_size: -
d_call: -
v_call: TRBV25-1
j_call: TRBJ2-5
cdr3_nt: TGTGCCAGCGGATGGACATCAGAGACCCAGTACTTC
cdr3_aa: CASGWTSETQYF

clone_size: -
d_call: -
v_call: TRBV29-1
j_call: TRBJ2-2
cdr3_nt: TGCAGCGTTGACCTAGCCGGGGAGCTGTTTTTT
cdr3_aa: CSVDLAGELFF

clone_size: -
d_call: -
v_call: TRBV5-1
j_call: TRBJ2-2
cdr3_nt: TGCGCCAGCAGCCCCTATTCGACTGGGACCGGGGAGCTGTTTTTT
cdr3_aa: CASSPYSTGTGELFF

clone_size: -
d_call: -
v_call: TRBV19
j_call: TRBJ2-1
cdr3_nt: TGTGCCAGTGGCAATCTTTACGACCCACAGGGAATCGATGAGCAGTTCTTC
cdr3_aa: CASGNLYDPQGIDEQFF

clone_size: -
d_call: TRBD1
v_call: TRBV15
j_call: TRBJ1-1
cdr3_nt: TGTGCCACCAGCAGAAGGGGACAGGGGGACACTGAAGCTTTCTTT
cdr3_aa: CATSRRGQGDTEAFF

clone_size: few
d_call: -
v_call: TRBV3-1/TRBV3-2
j_call: TRBJ1-6
cdr3_nt: TGTGCCAGCAGCCAAGGGTTGGGCAGGGCTAATTCACCCCTCCACTTT
cdr3_aa: CASSQGLGRANSPLHF

clone_size: -
d_call: -
v_call: TRBV9
j_call: TRBJ1-6
cdr3_nt: TGTGCCAGCGGATTGAGGTGGAATTCACCCCTCCACTTT
cdr3_aa: CASGLRWNSPLHF

clone_size: -
d_call: TRBD1
v_call: TRBV5-4
j_call: TRBJ1-1
cdr3_nt: TGTGCCAGCAGACCTACACAGGGGGTGGTCACTGAAGCTTTCTTT
cdr3_aa: CASRPTQGVVTEAFF

clone_size: few
d_call: -
v_call: TRBV6-4
j_call: TRBJ2-2
cdr3_nt: TGTGCCAGCAGTGACGGGGGGAGCACCGGGGAGCTGTTTTTT
cdr3_aa: CASSDGGSTGELFF

clone_size: -
d_call: TRBD2
v_call: TRBV9
j_call: TRBJ2-7
cdr3_nt: TGTGCCAGCAGCGAAGCGGGGGGGGTAGTCTACGAGCAGTACTTC
cdr3_aa: CASSEAGGVVYEQYF